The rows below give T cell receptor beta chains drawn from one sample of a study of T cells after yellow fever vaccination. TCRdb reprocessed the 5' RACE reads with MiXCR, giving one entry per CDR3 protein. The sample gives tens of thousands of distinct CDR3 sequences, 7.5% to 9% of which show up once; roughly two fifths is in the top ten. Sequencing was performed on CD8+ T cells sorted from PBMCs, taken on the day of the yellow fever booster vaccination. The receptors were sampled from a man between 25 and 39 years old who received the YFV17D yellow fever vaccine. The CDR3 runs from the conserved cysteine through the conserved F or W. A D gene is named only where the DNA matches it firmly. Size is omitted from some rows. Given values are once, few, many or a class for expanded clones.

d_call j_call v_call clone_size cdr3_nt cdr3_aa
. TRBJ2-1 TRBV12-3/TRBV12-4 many TGTGCCAGCAGCCAGTATGGCCCCACATATGAGCAGTTCTTC CASSQYGPTYEQFF
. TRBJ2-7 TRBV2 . TGTGCCAGCAAAGGACAGCCTACCTCCCCCTACGAGCAGTACTTC CASKGQPTSPYEQYF
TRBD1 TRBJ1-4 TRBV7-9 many TGTGCCAGCAGCTTAGCCGCCGACAGGGCAGAACTGTTTTTT CASSLAADRAELFF
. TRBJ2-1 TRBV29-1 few TGCAGCGCACTTTCCTCCAATGAGCAGTTCTTC CSALSSNEQFF
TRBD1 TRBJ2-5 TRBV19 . TGTGCCAGTATTGGACAGGATCCTGAGGAGACCCAGTACTTC CASIGQDPEETQYF
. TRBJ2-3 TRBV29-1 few TGCAGCGTTGGGGTACCTCCGGGAGATACGCAGTATTTT CSVGVPPGDTQYF
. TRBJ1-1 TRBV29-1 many TGCAGCGTTGGTACTTACACTGAAGCTTTCTTT CSVGTYTEAFF
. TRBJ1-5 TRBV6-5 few TGTGCCAGCAGTTATGGGGGCGGGGATCAGCCCCAGCATTTT CASSYGGGDQPQHF
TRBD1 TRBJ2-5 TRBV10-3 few TGTGCCATCAGTGATAGGGACAGGGTCCAAGAGACCCAGTACTTC CAISDRDRVQETQYF
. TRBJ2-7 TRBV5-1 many TGCGCCAGCAGCTTGGGGGCAGGAACCTACGAGCAGTACTTC CASSLGAGTYEQYF
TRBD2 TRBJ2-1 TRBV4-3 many TGCGCCAGCAGCCAAGATGGCGGGAGCTCTTATATAAATGAGCAGTTCTTC CASSQDGGSSYINEQFF
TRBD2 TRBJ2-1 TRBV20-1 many TGCAGTGCTAGACTTTTGCGGGAGGGCCCCGGTGAGCAGTTCTTC CSARLLREGPGEQFF
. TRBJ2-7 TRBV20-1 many TGCAGTGCTATCCCCCTAAGGGACACTAATACCTACGAGCAGTACTTC CSAIPLRDTNTYEQYF
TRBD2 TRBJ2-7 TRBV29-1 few TGCAGCGTTGTAGCGGGAGGGAACCCCGAGCAGTACTTC CSVVAGGNPEQYF
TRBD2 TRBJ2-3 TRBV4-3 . TGCGCCAGCAGCCAAGAGGTTAGCGGGAGCACAGATACGCAGTATTTT CASSQEVSGSTDTQYF
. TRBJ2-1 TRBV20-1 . TGCAGTGCAGGGGAGTCGTACTCCTCGTGGAATGAGCAGTTCTTC CSAGESYSSWNEQFF
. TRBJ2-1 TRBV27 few TGTGCCAGCAGTTCGGAGTCCTACAATGAGCAGTTCTTC CASSSESYNEQFF
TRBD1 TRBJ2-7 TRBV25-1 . TGTGCCAGTACCCGGGGACAGGGGGCTCTCGAGCAGTACTTC CASTRGQGALEQYF
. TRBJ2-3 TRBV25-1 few TGTGCCAGCATCAGCGATACGCAGTATTTT CASISDTQYF
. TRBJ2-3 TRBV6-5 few TGTGCCAGCAGTTACGCTAGCGTTAGCACAGATACGCAGTATTTT CASSYASVSTDTQYF
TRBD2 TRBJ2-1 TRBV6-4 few TGTGCCAGCAGTGACGGACTAGCGGGAGGGCCTCGGTTTGTGGAGCAGTTCTTC CASSDGLAGGPRFVEQFF
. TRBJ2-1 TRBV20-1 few TGCAGTGCTACCTATCCCGGCCGGAATGAGCAGTTCTTC CSATYPGRNEQFF
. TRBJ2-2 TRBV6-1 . TGTGCCAGCGATCACCCCCTAGACACCGGGGAGCTGTTTTTT CASDHPLDTGELFF
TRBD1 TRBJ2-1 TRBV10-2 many TGCGCCAGCAGTGAGTCGATAACAGGGGGCGGAAATGAGCAGTTCTTC CASSESITGGGNEQFF
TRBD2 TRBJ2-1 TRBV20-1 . TGCGGGACTAGCGGGAGAGGTTGGGAGCAGTTCTTC CGTSGRGWEQFF
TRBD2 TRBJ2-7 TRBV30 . TGTGCCTGGACTAGCGGGAGCCCCGAGCAGTACTTC CAWTSGSPEQYF
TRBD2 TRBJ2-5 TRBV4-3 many TGCGCCAGCAGCCAAGAGGTTCTACTAGCGGGAGAGACCCAGTACTTC CASSQEVLLAGETQYF
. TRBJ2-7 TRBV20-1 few TGCAGTGCTATCCCCCGGCTAGGGGAGTCCTACGAGCAGTACTTC CSAIPRLGESYEQYF
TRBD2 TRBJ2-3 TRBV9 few TGTGCCAGCAGCGTAGGAGGGAGGGGAAGCACAGATACGCAGTATTTT CASSVGGRGSTDTQYF
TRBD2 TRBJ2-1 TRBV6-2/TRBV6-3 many TGTGCCAGCTCGAGCGGGAGCTCCTACAATGAGCAGTTCTTC CASSSGSSYNEQFF
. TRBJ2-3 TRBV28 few TGTGCCGAAAGAGAATCTGGCACAGATACGCAGTATTTT CAERESGTDTQYF
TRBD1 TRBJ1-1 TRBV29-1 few TGCAGCGTTGTTATGACAGGGGCTGAAGCTTTCTTT CSVVMTGAEAFF